This T cell receptor (beta chain) was identified during a study of blood T cell repertoires in COVID-19. Whole-study context: Researchers got acute and convalescent COVID-19 samples from the United States, Italy and Spain.

Germline CDR1 GTSNPN, CDR2 SVGIG (reference sequence). With 2 bases removed from V and 4 bases from J, the gap between germline ends came to 12 bases. The CDR3 loop spans 13 amino acids. Ages ranged from roughly 18 to 100 years, with residence in some 25 US areas. Sequencing was performed with immunoSEQ multiplex PCR; in TCRdb, only in-frame clones are kept and a portion is missing. Altogether 380,000 or so clones are present, 88% being singletons, with the ten largest covering roughly 2%. The TCR comes from a middle-aged woman with acute COVID-19. The rearrangement uses TRBV30 and TRBJ2-7; D not resolved. The source material was PBMCs or T cells enriched from blood (not recorded which). This CDR3 reads CAWSSHPEYEQYF. The CDR3 region has the DNA TGTGCCTGGAGTTCCCACCCCGAGTACGAGCAGTACTTC.